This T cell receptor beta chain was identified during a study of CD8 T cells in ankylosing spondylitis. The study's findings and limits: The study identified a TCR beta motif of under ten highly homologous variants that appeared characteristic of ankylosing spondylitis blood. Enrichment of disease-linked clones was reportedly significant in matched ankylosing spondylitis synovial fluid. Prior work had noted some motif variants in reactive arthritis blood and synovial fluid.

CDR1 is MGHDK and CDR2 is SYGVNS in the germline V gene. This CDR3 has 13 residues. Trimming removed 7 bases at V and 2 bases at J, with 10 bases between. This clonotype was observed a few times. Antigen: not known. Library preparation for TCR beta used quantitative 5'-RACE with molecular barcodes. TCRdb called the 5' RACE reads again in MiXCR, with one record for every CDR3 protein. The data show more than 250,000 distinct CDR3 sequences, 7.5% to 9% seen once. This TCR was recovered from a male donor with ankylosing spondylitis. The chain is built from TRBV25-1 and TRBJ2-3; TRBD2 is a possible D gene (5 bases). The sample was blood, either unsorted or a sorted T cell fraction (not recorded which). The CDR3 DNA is TGTGCCAGCATGACGGACTTCACAGATACGCAGTATTTT. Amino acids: CASMTDFTDTQYF.